This TCR beta chain came from a study of T cell responses to AZD1222 COVID-19 vaccine (dated by TCRdb to about 2021). With respect to the entire study: Because spike-specific TCR depth and breadth did not differ between the two schedules, AZD1222 recipients who got a second dose at roughly 4 weeks were pooled with those who got a second dose at roughly 12 weeks. A total of about 250 trial participants underwent TCR sequencing, of whom around 210 had received two doses of AZD1222 and some 26 had received two doses of the MenACWY control vaccine. Enrollment into the trials was organized by age into subgroups of 18-55, 56-69 and 70-plus years, and those subgroups contained roughly 150, 30 and 60 TCR-sequenced participants, respectively. Overall study results and their limits: Most participants were white British and females outnumbered males, and the authors suggested that clonal diversity may have been underestimated. Conclusions about previously exposed vaccinees are limited because only six or seven AZD1222 recipients were SARS-CoV-2 seropositive at baseline. After two AZD1222 doses, both the breadth and the depth of spike-specific TCRs were significantly higher than at day 0 and than in MenACWY recipients. The whole spike protein was spanned by vaccine-associated CD4 TCRs, and dominant responses were seen in regions 160-218 and 743-854. Reportedly, almost half of the unique spike-specific TCRs recognized epitopes lying outside the regions that are mutated in the B.1.351 and B.1.1.7 variants. Because no samples from the day 14 peak response were available, repertoires could be characterized only after the peak T cell response. The 56-69-year group was small, and its depth increase did not reach significance, likely because of low power.

As concerns this clone: Its antigen is still unknown. Base quality data are lacking; no much larger clone is found one base away.

The time point tag for this specimen amounts to: baseline before first vaccination. The vaccinee samples were drawn from two UK trials, COV001 and COV002, one of which was a single-blind randomized controlled phase 2/3 trial testing AZD1222 (ChAdOx1 nCoV-19) in healthy adults. For TCRbeta chain sequencing, PBMC samples were collected from trial participants at day 0 and at day 28 after the second dose. The CDR3 regions of human TCRbeta chains were analyzed by immunosequencing. On the authors' methods: TCRs in the repertoires were matched against a reference library of SARS-CoV-2-specific TCRs that had been generated with the MIRA antigen-specificity platform. Breadth meant the fraction of unique TCRs that were SARS-CoV-2-associated, whereas depth meant the fraction of total T cells that were SARS-CoV-2-associated. Using the MIRA data, each spike-specific TCR was mapped to the spike region that the TCR reacts to and placed in a CD4 or CD8 class. Log10-transformed breadth and depth values were compared by one-way ANOVA with Sidak's multiple comparisons tests. Here the immuneACCESS table is served through TCRdb, limited to in-frame sequences with V and J called. Missing clones are a known gap in these copies; in checked studies unresolved V genes cover under half, and the rest lacks a known reason. For V, J and clone size, that table is used; D and trimming come from the DNA. The sample profile shows about 140,000 clones; roughly 92% of them were found once. Roughly 5% of the sample is in the top ten clones.

CDR1 SNHLY and CDR2 FYNNEI are derived from the germline V gene. V drops 1 base and J drops 1 base, leaving 7 bases in between. The CDR3 has 14 amino acids, counting the end cysteine and phenylalanine. Only the CDR3 DNA stays, 42 bases, in frame from base 1. The sequenced sample was peripheral blood, obtained on day 0 of AZD1222 vaccination. The source is an adult in good health. The rearrangement combines TRBV2 with TRBJ1-2; matching of 6 bases hints at TRBD1 as the D gene. The CDR3 protein: CASSEGDNNYGYTF. DNA sequence: TGTGCCAGCAGTGAAGGGGACAATAACTATGGCTACACCTTC.